Listed below are T cell receptor beta chains from one sample, sequenced in a study of cytomegalovirus exposure and HLA in healthy donors. The data were produced by immunoSEQ multiplex PCR, yet TCRdb's version contains in-frame clones alone and is incomplete. Among approximately 190,000 clones listed, 75% to 80% were seen once. Material for sequencing was PBMCs. Receptor source: a woman under 40 in good health and CMV-seropositive. The CDR3 runs from the conserved cysteine through the conserved F or W. D genes are given only for firm matches. Rows may omit the clone size; those that give it use once, few, many or a size class.

v_gene	abundance	d_gene	j_gene	CDR3nt	CDR3aa
TRBV5-1	.	.	TRBJ1-5	TGCGCCAGCAGCTTGGGGGCGGGGGACTTTACCCAGCCCCAGCATTTT	CASSLGAGDFTQPQHF
TRBV14	.	TRBD2	TRBJ2-1	TGTGCCAGCAGCCATCGGACTAGCGGGTTTTCCAATGAGCAGTTCTTC	CASSHRTSGFSNEQFF
TRBV19	.	.	TRBJ1-5	TGTGCCAGTAGTATTTTGGGTTGGAACCCCTTCAGCGATCAGCCCCAGCATTTT	CASSILGWNPFSDQPQHF
TRBV11-2	.	.	TRBJ2-2	TGTGCCAGCAGCTTAATATACACCGGGGAGCTGTTTTTT	CASSLIYTGELFF
TRBV19	few	TRBD1	TRBJ2-4	TGTGCCAGTAGAAACAGGGGGGACATTCAGTACTTC	CASRNRGDIQYF
TRBV14	.	.	TRBJ2-3	TGTGCCAGCAGCCAAGACCTTGCAGGGCTCACAGATACGCAGTATTTT	CASSQDLAGLTDTQYF
TRBV28	.	.	TRBJ1-5	TGTGCCAGCAGCACTAATCAGCCCCAGCATTTT	CASSTNQPQHF
TRBV28	.	.	TRBJ2-4	TGTGCCAGCAACCCGGCAGGCCAGAAAAACATTCAGTACTTC	CASNPAGQKNIQYF
TRBV27	.	.	TRBJ2-2	TGTGCCAGCAGCCCTCTGAACACCGGGGAGCTGTTTTTT	CASSPLNTGELFF
TRBV7-9	.	.	TRBJ2-7	TGTGCCAGCAGCTTAGCGCTAAGAGGGCAGGATGACACCTACGAGCAGTACTTC	CASSLALRGQDDTYEQYF
TRBV7-2	.	.	TRBJ1-5	TGTGCCAGCAGCTTAGGCGACAGTAGCAATCAGCCCCAGCATTTT	CASSLGDSSNQPQHF
TRBV11-2	few	.	TRBJ2-5	TGTGCCAGCAGCTCAGGGGCGCGAGAGACCCAGTACTTC	CASSSGARETQYF
TRBV4-2	.	.	TRBJ1-5	TGTGCCAGCAGCCAAGAAGAGAGCAATCAGCCCCAGCATTTT	CASSQEESNQPQHF
TRBV7-2	.	.	TRBJ2-5	TGTGCCAGCAGCTTAGGGCAGGATTGGATCGGGACCCAGTACTTC	CASSLGQDWIGTQYF
TRBV6-5	.	TRBD2	TRBJ2-7	TGTGCCAGCAGCCTGGGGGAGGGAGGCGAGCAGTACTTC	CASSLGEGGEQYF
TRBV28	.	.	TRBJ1-5	TGTGCCAGCAGTTTAGACGCGGATCAGCCCCAGCATTTT	CASSLDADQPQHF
TRBV5-1	once	TRBD1	TRBJ1-1	TGCGCCAGCAGCTTGGCCCTCGGGACAGGGTCTTTTAGCACTGAAGCTTTCTTT	CASSLALGTGSFSTEAFF
TRBV10-3	once	TRBD2	TRBJ2-5	TGTGCCATCCGGGGGGTTGAGACCCAGTACTTC	CAIRGVETQYF
TRBV18	once	TRBD2	TRBJ2-2	TGTGCCAGCTCACCAACTAGCGCGAACACCGGGGAGCTGTTTTTT	CASSPTSANTGELFF
TRBV12-2	.	.	TRBJ2-5	TGTGCAAGTCGCGACTCGGGGCGGGACCGAGGGGAGACCCAGTACTTC	CASRDSGRDRGETQYF
TRBV19	.	.	TRBJ2-7	TGTGCCAGTAGTATTTTTGGGCGACACGAGCAGTACTTC	CASSIFGRHEQYF
TRBV7-8	.	TRBD1	TRBJ1-5	TGTGCCAGCAGGTCCGGGACAGGGGACCAGCCCCAGCATTTT	CASRSGTGDQPQHF
TRBV28	.	.	TRBJ2-3	TGTGCCAGCACAAATGGGGGCGAGGGGACAGATACGCAGTATTTT	CASTNGGEGTDTQYF
TRBV25-1	few	.	TRBJ2-7	TGTGCCAGCCGCCGGTCCCCCTACGAGCAGTACTTC	CASRRSPYEQYF
TRBV2	.	.	TRBJ2-3	TGTGCCACGACTAGACTCGTCCTCACAGATACGCAGTATTTT	CATTRLVLTDTQYF
TRBV28	.	TRBD1	TRBJ1-2	TGTGCCAGCAGTTTAGGACAGGGATATGGCTACACCTTC	CASSLGQGYGYTF
TRBV10-3	.	.	TRBJ2-5	TGTGCCTTCCGGGTGAAACGGGAAGAGACCCAGTACTTC	CAFRVKREETQYF
TRBV29-1	.	.	TRBJ1-1	TGCAGCGTGGGTGGGACACCGAACACTGAAGCTTTCTTT	CSVGGTPNTEAFF
TRBV5-1	.	TRBD1	TRBJ2-1	TGCGCCAGCAGCAAACAGGGGGAAGCGAATGAGCAGTTCTTC	CASSKQGEANEQFF
TRBV6-4	.	TRBD1	TRBJ2-2	TGTGCCAGCAGAGGGACAGCGAACACCGGGGAGCTGTTTTTT	CASRGTANTGELFF
TRBV10-1	.	.	TRBJ2-5	TGCGCCAGCAGTGACCGGGGTAATCAGTACTTC	CASSDRGNQYF
TRBV5-1	.	.	TRBJ1-4	TGCGCCAGCAGCTTTAGGGGGAACGAGAAAAAACTGTTTTTT	CASSFRGNEKKLFF
TRBV6-5	.	.	TRBJ1-2	TGTGCCAGCAGTTACAGGGTAGACAGGTCCTATGGCTACACCTTC	CASSYRVDRSYGYTF
TRBV12-5	.	.	TRBJ2-5	TGTGCTAGTGGTTTGGTACGGGAGACCCAGTACTTC	CASGLVRETQYF
TRBV5-8	.	TRBD1	TRBJ2-1	TGTGCCAGCAGCTTAGGGGGACAGGTTATCTATGAGCAGTTCTTC	CASSLGGQVIYEQFF
TRBV5-4	.	.	TRBJ2-5	TGTGCCAGCAGCTTGGGAACGACAGACCAAGAGACCCAGTACTTC	CASSLGTTDQETQYF
TRBV5-1	.	.	TRBJ2-3	TGCGCCAGCAGCGCGGGAAACCAACGCACAGATACGCAGTATTTT	CASSAGNQRTDTQYF
TRBV5-4	.	.	TRBJ1-1	TGTGCCAGCAGCTGGGGGGTCCAGGGCGGCACTGAAGCTTTCTTT	CASSWGVQGGTEAFF
TRBV7-2	.	TRBD2	TRBJ2-3	TGTGCCAGCAGCCCTAGCGGGGGGGCCTCTGATACGCAGTATTTT	CASSPSGGASDTQYF
TRBV25-1	.	.	TRBJ1-1	TGTGCCAGCAACACAGCCGCTGAAGCTTTCTTT	CASNTAAEAFF
TRBV9	.	TRBD2	TRBJ2-1	TGTGCCAGCAACTTAGCGGGGGGCTCCTACAATGAGCAGTTCTTC	CASNLAGGSYNEQFF
TRBV7-3	few	.	TRBJ2-1	TGTGCCAGCAGCTGGGGGGACAATGAGCAGTTCTTC	CASSWGDNEQFF
TRBV19	.	.	TRBJ2-5	TGTGCCAGTAGTATCAGTCGGGTTTGGGAGACCCAGTACTTC	CASSISRVWETQYF
TRBV5-4	.	.	TRBJ1-3	TGTGCCAGCAGCTTAAAAGGGAGGAACACCATATATTTT	CASSLKGRNTIYF
TRBV9	.	TRBD1	TRBJ2-7	TGTGCCAGCAGCGTAAGGGGGCAGGGTGGCGAGCAGTACTTC	CASSVRGQGGEQYF
TRBV5-6	.	.	TRBJ2-1	TGTGCCAGCAGCACACAGGTTATCGAGCAGTTCTTC	CASSTQVIEQFF
TRBV19	.	TRBD1	TRBJ2-5	TGTGCCAGTAGTCCCCGGGACAGGGTAATGGGGCGAGAGACCCAGTACTTC	CASSPRDRVMGRETQYF
TRBV5-1	.	.	TRBJ1-3	TGCGCCAGCAGCCGCAGGGATTCCGGAAACACCATATATTTT	CASSRRDSGNTIYF